The 4 T cell receptor beta chains below all came from one sample that was sequenced in a study of blood T cell repertoires in COVID-19. Clones were read by immunoSEQ multiplex PCR, and TCRdb kept only the in-frame ones, dropping some. The sample holds roughly 330,000 clones; more than 70% are singletons and the top ten take over 4%. Input material: PBMCs or T cells enriched from blood (not recorded which). Receptors were obtained from a woman in her twenties or thirties who had recovered from COVID-19.

The chain employs TRBV27 and TRBJ2-2; D is perhaps TRBD1 (6 bases). Germline CDR1 MNHEY, CDR2 SMNVEV (reference sequence). This CDR3 comprises 14 residues. V was shortened by 4 bases and J by 6 bases, with 12 bases between the two germline ends. This chain's CDR3 is CASSYRAAAGELFF. In DNA, the CDR3 is TGTGCCAGCAGTTACAGGGCGGCGGCCGGGGAGCTGTTTTTT.

The chain combines TRBV4-1 with TRBJ2-1, with 9 bases that match TRBD2. The CDR3 has 16 amino acids. Trimming removed 1 base from V and 8 bases from J; junction bases left unmatched: 9. Germline lookup yields CDR1 MGHRA and CDR2 YSYEKL. The CDR3 loop reads CASSQVRAGGPHEQFF. In DNA, the CDR3 is TGCGCCAGCAGCCAAGTCAGAGCGGGGGGACCACATGAGCAGTTCTTC.

The V call is TRBV2, the J call TRBJ2-7; perhaps TRBD2 as D (6 bases). CDR3 length: 16 residues. V lost 0 bases and J lost 0, with 12 bases in between. Germline CDR1 and CDR2: SNHLY and FYNNEI. The CDR3 DNA reads as TGTGCCAGCAGTGAAGCGGCGGGGAGGAGCTCCTACGAGCAGTACTTC. Translated, it gives CASSEAAGRSSYEQYF.

This clone was detected a few times. V and J are TRBV10-3 and TRBJ1-2; 8 nucleotides agree with TRBD1. Germline loops: CDR1 ENHRY, CDR2 SYGVKD. The CDR3 is 15 residues long. V lost 0 bases and J lost 6; bases outside the gene matches: 6. CDR3: CAISESGQARDGYTF. The CDR3 DNA reads as TGTGCCATCAGTGAGTCGGGACAGGCTAGGGATGGCTACACCTTC.